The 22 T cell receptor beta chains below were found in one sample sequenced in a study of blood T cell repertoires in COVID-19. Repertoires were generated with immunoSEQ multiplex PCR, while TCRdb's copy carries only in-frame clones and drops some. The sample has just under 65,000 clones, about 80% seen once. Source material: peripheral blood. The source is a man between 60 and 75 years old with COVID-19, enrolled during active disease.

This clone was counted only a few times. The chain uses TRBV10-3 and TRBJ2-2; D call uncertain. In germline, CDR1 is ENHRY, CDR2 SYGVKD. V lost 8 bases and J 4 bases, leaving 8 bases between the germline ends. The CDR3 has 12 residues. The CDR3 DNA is TGTGCCATCTTGGCACGCACCGGGGAGCTGTTTTTT. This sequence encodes CAILARTGELFF.

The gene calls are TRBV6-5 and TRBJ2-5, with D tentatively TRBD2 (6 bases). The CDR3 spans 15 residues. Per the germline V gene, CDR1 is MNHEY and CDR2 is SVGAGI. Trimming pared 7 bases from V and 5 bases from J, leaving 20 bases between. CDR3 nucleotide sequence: TGTGCCAGCACCCACCTTGGGACCGCGGGGGAGACCCAGTACTTC. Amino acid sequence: CASTHLGTAGETQYF.

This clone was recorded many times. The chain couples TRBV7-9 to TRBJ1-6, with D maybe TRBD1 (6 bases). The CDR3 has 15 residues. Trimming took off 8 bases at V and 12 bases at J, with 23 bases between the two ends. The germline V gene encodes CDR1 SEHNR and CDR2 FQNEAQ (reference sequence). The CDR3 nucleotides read TGTGCCAGCGCGAGCCTACAGGTGCGAGGGGGACCCCTCCACTTT. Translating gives CASASLQVRGGPLHF.

CDR3 in amino acids: CASSMASEYTGELFF. The CDR3 bases are TGTGCCAGTAGTATGGCTAGCGAGTACACCGGGGAGCTGTTTTTT. This sequence joins TRBV19 and TRBJ2-2, with D possibly TRBD2 on 6 matching bases. The CDR3 loop spans 15 amino acids. V was trimmed by 3 bases and J by 3 bases, leaving 11 bases between them. CDR1 is LNHDA, CDR2 SQIVND, per germline (reference sequence).

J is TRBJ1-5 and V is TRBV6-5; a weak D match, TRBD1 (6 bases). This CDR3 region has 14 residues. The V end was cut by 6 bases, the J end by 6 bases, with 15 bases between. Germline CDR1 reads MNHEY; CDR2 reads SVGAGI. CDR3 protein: CASSGTPRGQPQHF. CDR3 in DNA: TGTGCCAGCAGCGGGACGCCCAGGGGTCAGCCCCAGCATTTT.

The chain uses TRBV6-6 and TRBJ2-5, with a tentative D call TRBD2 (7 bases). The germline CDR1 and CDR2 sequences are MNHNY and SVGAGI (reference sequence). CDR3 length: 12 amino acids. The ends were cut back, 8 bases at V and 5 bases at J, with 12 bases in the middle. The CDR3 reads CASGGGPETQYF. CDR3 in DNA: TGTGCCAGCGGGGGGGGGCCCGAGACCCAGTACTTC.

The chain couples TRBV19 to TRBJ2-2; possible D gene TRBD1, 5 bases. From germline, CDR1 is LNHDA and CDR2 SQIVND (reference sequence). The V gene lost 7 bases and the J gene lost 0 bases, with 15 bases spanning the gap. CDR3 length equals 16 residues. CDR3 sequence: CASTPGYGSNTGELFF. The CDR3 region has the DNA TGTGCCAGTACCCCAGGGTACGGTTCGAACACCGGGGAGCTGTTTTTT.

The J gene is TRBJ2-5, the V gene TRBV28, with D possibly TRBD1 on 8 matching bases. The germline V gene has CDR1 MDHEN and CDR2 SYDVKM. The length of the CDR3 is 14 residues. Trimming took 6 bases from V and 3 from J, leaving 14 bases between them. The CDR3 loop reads CASRPTGGEETQYF. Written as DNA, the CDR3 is TGTGCCAGCAGACCCACAGGGGGGGAAGAGACCCAGTACTTC.

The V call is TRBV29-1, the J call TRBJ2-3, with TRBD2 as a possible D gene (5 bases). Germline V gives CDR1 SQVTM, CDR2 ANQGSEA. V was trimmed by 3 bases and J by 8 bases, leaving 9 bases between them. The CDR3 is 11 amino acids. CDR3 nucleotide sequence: TGCAGCGTTGAGGTTGGAGGTACGCAGTATTTT. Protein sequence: CSVEVGGTQYF.

The CDR3 sequence is CASSSQSTDTQYF. In nucleotides, the CDR3 is TGCGCCAGCAGCTCGCAGAGCACAGATACGCAGTATTTT. V gene TRBV5-1 combines with J gene TRBJ2-3, with D unclear. The germline gives CDR1 SGHRS, CDR2 YFSETQ. The V end was cut by 3 bases, the J end by 0 bases, with 5 bases between. This CDR3 comprises 13 residues.

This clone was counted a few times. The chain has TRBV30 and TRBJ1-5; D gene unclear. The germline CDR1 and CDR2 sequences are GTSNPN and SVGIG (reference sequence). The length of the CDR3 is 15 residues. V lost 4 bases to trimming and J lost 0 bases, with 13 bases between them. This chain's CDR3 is CAWTPPGNSNQPQHF. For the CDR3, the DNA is TGTGCCTGGACCCCACCAGGCAATAGCAATCAGCCCCAGCATTTT.

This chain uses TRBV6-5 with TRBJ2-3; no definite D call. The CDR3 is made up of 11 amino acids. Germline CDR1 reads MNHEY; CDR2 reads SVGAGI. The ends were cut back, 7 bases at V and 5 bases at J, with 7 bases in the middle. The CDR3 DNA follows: TGTGCCAGCAATATCGTAGATACGCAGTATTTT. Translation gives CASNIVDTQYF.

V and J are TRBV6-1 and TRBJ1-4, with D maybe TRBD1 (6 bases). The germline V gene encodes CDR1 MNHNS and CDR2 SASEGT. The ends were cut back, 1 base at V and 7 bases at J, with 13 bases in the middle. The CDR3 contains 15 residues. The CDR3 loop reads CASSEVGRGVEKLFF. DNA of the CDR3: TGTGCCAGCAGTGAAGTCGGCAGGGGAGTTGAAAAACTGTTTTTT.

The CDR3 sequence is CASSSTGQGNTIYF. The CDR3 DNA reads TGCGCCAGCAGCTCGACAGGGCAGGGAAACACCATATATTTT. This chain joins TRBV5-1 and TRBJ1-3; TRBD1 agrees at 7 bases. V gave up 3 bases and J gave up 4 bases; unmatched junction bases: 4. Germline CDR1 and CDR2: SGHRS and YFSETQ. CDR3 length equals 14 residues.

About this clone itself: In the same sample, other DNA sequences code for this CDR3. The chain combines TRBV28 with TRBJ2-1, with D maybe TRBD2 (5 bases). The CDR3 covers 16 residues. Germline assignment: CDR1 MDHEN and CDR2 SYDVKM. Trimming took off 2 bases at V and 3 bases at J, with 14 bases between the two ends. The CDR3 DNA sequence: TGTGCCAGCAGTTTACCCGGTACTAGGGACTACAATGAGCAGTTCTTC. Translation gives CASSLPGTRDYNEQFF. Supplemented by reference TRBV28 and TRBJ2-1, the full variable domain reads DVKVTQSSRYLVKRTGEKVFLECVQDMDHENMFWYRQDPGLGLRLIYFSYDVKMKEKGDIPEGYSVSREKKERFSLILESASTNQTSMYLCASSLPGTRDYNEQFFGPGTRLTVL.

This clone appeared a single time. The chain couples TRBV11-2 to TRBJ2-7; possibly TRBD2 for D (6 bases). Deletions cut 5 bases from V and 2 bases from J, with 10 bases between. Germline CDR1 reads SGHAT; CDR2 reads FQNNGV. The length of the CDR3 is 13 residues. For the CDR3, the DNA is TGTGCCAGCAGCCGGGGGACTGCCTACGAGCAGTACTTC. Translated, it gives CASSRGTAYEQYF.

CDR3 in DNA: TGTGCCAGCATTGGAGGGGGCGAGACCCAGTACTTC. It specifies CASIGGGETQYF. The chain has TRBV2 and TRBJ2-5; D may be TRBD1 (7 bases). The ends were cut back, 7 bases at V and 5 bases at J, with 11 bases in the middle. This CDR3 comprises 12 residues. Germline V CDR1 and CDR2: SNHLY, FYNNEI.

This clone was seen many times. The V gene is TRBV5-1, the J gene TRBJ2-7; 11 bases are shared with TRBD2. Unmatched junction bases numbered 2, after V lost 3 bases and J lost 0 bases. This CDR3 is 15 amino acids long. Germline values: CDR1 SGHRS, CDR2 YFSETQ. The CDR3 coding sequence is TGCGCCAGCAGCTCCGGGACTAGCGGCTCCTACGAGCAGTACTTC. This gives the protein CASSSGTSGSYEQYF.

CDR3 DNA: TGTGCCAGCAGCGTAGCTAGGGGAACAGATACGCAGTATTTT. Its translation is CASSVARGTDTQYF. The chain couples TRBV9 to TRBJ2-3; D is perhaps TRBD1 (5 bases). The CDR3 is 14 residues long. V lost 0 bases, J lost 3 bases, and 8 bases lay in between. Germline CDR1 and CDR2: SGDLS and YYNGEE. Supplemented by reference TRBV9 and TRBJ2-3, the full variable domain reads DSGVTQTPKHLITATGQRVTLRCSPRSGDLSVYWYQQSLDQGLQFLIQYYNGEERAKGNILERFSAQQFPDLHSELNLSSLELGDSALYFCASSVARGTDTQYFGPGTRLTVL.

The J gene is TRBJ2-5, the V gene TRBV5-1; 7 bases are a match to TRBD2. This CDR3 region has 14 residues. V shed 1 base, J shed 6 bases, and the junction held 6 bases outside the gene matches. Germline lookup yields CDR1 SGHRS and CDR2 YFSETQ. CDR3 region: CASSLIGRSKTQYF. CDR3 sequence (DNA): TGCGCCAGCAGCTTGATCGGGAGGTCGAAGACCCAGTACTTC.

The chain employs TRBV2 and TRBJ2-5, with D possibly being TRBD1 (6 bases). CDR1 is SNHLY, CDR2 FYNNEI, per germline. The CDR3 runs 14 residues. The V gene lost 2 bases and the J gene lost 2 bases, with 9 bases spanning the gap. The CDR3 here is CASSENRVQETQYF. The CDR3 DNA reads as TGTGCCAGCAGTGAAAACAGGGTGCAAGAGACCCAGTACTTC.

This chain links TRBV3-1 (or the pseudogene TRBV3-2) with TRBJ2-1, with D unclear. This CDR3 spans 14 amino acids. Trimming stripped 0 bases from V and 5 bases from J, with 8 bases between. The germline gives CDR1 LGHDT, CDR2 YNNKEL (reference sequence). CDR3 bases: TGTGCCAGCAGCCAAGAACGCTTAGACAATGAGCAGTTCTTC. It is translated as CASSQERLDNEQFF.